These T cell receptor beta chains were read from a single sample in a study of human T cells and chemical hapten exposure. TCRdb ran MiXCR on the RACE reads and lists one entry per CDR3 protein. The data contain around 150,000 distinct CDR3 sequences, 28% of them singletons. This material consisted of whole blood, taken in connection with sensitization to the hapten diphenylcyclopropenone (DPC). The receptors were gathered from a woman younger than 30 with alopecia areata. Some clones in this sample may be carry-over from other donors' samples. The CDR3 runs from the conserved cysteine through the conserved F or W. D genes are given only for firm matches. Size values are once, few and many counts, or a class for expanded clones, and some rows have none.

clone_size: few; v_call: TRBV5-1; j_call: TRBJ2-1; d_call: TRBD2; cdr3_aa: CASEKSGSAYNEQFF; cdr3_nt: TGCGCCAGCGAGAAAAGCGGGAGTGCTTACAATGAGCAGTTCTTC
clone_size: NA; v_call: TRBV4-3; j_call: TRBJ2-7; d_call: NA; cdr3_aa: CASSQDGYEQYF; cdr3_nt: TGCGCCAGCAGCCAAGACGGCTACGAGCAGTACTTC
clone_size: few; v_call: TRBV15; j_call: TRBJ2-7; d_call: TRBD1; cdr3_aa: CATSRETGLHYEQYF; cdr3_nt: TGTGCCACCAGCAGGGAGACAGGGCTCCACTACGAGCAGTACTTC
clone_size: NA; v_call: TRBV20-1; j_call: TRBJ2-7; d_call: NA; cdr3_aa: CSASRGSGYEQYF; cdr3_nt: TGCAGTGCTAGTCGCGGTAGCGGTTACGAGCAGTACTTC
clone_size: NA; v_call: TRBV4-3; j_call: TRBJ1-2; d_call: NA; cdr3_aa: CASSQGRTTVGYTF; cdr3_nt: TGCGCCAGCAGCCAAGGAAGGACAACAGTTGGCTACACCTTC
clone_size: few; v_call: TRBV10-3; j_call: TRBJ2-1; d_call: NA; cdr3_aa: CAISETGNRNEQFF; cdr3_nt: TGTGCCATCAGTGAGACAGGCAATCGGAATGAGCAGTTCTTC
clone_size: few; v_call: TRBV9; j_call: TRBJ2-1; d_call: TRBD1; cdr3_aa: CASSLGQGLNEQFF; cdr3_nt: TGTGCCAGCAGTCTGGGACAGGGGTTAAATGAGCAGTTCTTC
clone_size: few; v_call: TRBV5-1; j_call: TRBJ2-4; d_call: TRBD2; cdr3_aa: CASSLGSGKNIQYF; cdr3_nt: TGCGCCAGCAGCTTGGGTAGCGGGAAAAACATTCAGTACTTC
clone_size: NA; v_call: TRBV20-1; j_call: TRBJ2-3; d_call: TRBD2; cdr3_aa: CRGLAGDTQYF; cdr3_nt: TGCAGGGGACTAGCTGGAGATACGCAGTATTTT
clone_size: NA; v_call: TRBV3-1; j_call: TRBJ1-6; d_call: NA; cdr3_aa: CASSQGTRIMTPLHF; cdr3_nt: TGTGCCAGCAGCCAGGGGACACGGATTATGACACCCCTCCACTTT
clone_size: NA; v_call: TRBV11-2; j_call: TRBJ1-5; d_call: TRBD1; cdr3_aa: CASSLGDRSGDQPQHF; cdr3_nt: TGTGCCAGCAGCTTAGGGGACAGGAGCGGGGATCAGCCCCAGCATTTT
clone_size: few; v_call: TRBV18; j_call: TRBJ2-7; d_call: NA; cdr3_aa: CASSPRNSYEQYF; cdr3_nt: TGTGCCAGCTCACCTAGAAACTCCTACGAGCAGTACTTC
clone_size: NA; v_call: TRBV6-5; j_call: TRBJ2-5; d_call: TRBD1; cdr3_aa: CASREGGETQYF; cdr3_nt: TGTGCCAGCAGGGAAGGGGGCGAGACCCAGTACTTC
clone_size: NA; v_call: TRBV6-2/TRBV6-3; j_call: TRBJ2-3; d_call: NA; cdr3_aa: CASSYSAGRDTQYF; cdr3_nt: TGTGCCAGCAGTTACTCCGCAGGGAGGGATACGCAGTATTTT
clone_size: few; v_call: TRBV29-1; j_call: TRBJ1-2; d_call: NA; cdr3_aa: CSVEKGPNYGYTF; cdr3_nt: TGCAGCGTTGAGAAGGGTCCAAACTATGGCTACACCTTC
clone_size: many; v_call: TRBV9; j_call: TRBJ2-1; d_call: NA; cdr3_aa: CASSPSGGYNEQFF; cdr3_nt: TGTGCCAGCAGCCCTAGTGGGGGCTACAATGAGCAGTTCTTC
clone_size: NA; v_call: TRBV20-1; j_call: TRBJ1-1; d_call: NA; cdr3_aa: CSARDPTHGAEAFF; cdr3_nt: TGCAGTGCTAGAGATCCTACCCATGGGGCTGAAGCTTTCTTT
clone_size: few; v_call: TRBV4-3; j_call: TRBJ2-3; d_call: TRBD2; cdr3_aa: CASSQETSGNTDTQYF; cdr3_nt: TGCGCCAGCAGCCAAGAGACTAGCGGGAACACAGATACGCAGTATTTT
clone_size: NA; v_call: TRBV11-2; j_call: TRBJ1-2; d_call: TRBD1; cdr3_aa: CASSPERTGGYGYTF; cdr3_nt: TGTGCCAGCAGTCCAGAACGGACAGGGGGCTATGGCTACACCTTC
clone_size: NA; v_call: TRBV7-2; j_call: TRBJ2-5; d_call: TRBD1; cdr3_aa: CASSSARQGAMETQYF; cdr3_nt: TGTGCCAGCAGCTCCGCAAGACAGGGGGCGATGGAGACCCAGTACTTC
clone_size: many; v_call: TRBV7-2; j_call: TRBJ1-5; d_call: NA; cdr3_aa: CASSLSGNQPQHF; cdr3_nt: TGTGCCAGCAGCTTATCGGGCAATCAGCCCCAGCATTTT
clone_size: NA; v_call: TRBV6-2/TRBV6-3; j_call: TRBJ2-7; d_call: TRBD2; cdr3_aa: CASSQSGGGPYEQYF; cdr3_nt: TGTGCCAGCAGCCAATCAGGCGGGGGTCCCTACGAGCAGTACTTC
clone_size: NA; v_call: TRBV5-1; j_call: TRBJ2-2; d_call: NA; cdr3_aa: CASSLARAGGELFF; cdr3_nt: TGCGCCAGCAGCTTGGCCCGGGCGGGCGGGGAGCTGTTTTTT
clone_size: NA; v_call: TRBV4-1; j_call: TRBJ2-1; d_call: TRBD2; cdr3_aa: CASSQAWTSGAYNEQFF; cdr3_nt: TGCGCCAGCAGCCAAGCGTGGACTAGCGGTGCCTACAATGAGCAGTTCTTC
clone_size: NA; v_call: TRBV14; j_call: TRBJ1-4; d_call: NA; cdr3_aa: CASSQDRWGGDEKLFF; cdr3_nt: TGTGCCAGCAGCCAAGATCGGTGGGGAGGCGACGAAAAACTGTTTTTT
clone_size: NA; v_call: TRBV5-5; j_call: TRBJ1-3; d_call: NA; cdr3_aa: CASRAGAYYWEDNSGNTIYF; cdr3_nt: TGTGCCAGCAGAGCAGGGGCCTATTATTGGGAAGACAACTCTGGAAACACCATATATTTT
clone_size: NA; v_call: TRBV4-3; j_call: TRBJ1-4; d_call: NA; cdr3_aa: CASSQQTTNEKLFF; cdr3_nt: TGCGCCAGCAGCCAACAAACAACTAATGAAAAACTGTTTTTT
clone_size: few; v_call: TRBV13; j_call: TRBJ2-3; d_call: TRBD2; cdr3_aa: CASSSGLAGGITDTQYF; cdr3_nt: TGTGCCAGCAGCTCGGGACTAGCGGGGGGGATCACAGATACGCAGTATTTT
clone_size: NA; v_call: TRBV4-1; j_call: TRBJ2-5; d_call: NA; cdr3_aa: CASSQPGGRNQETQYF; cdr3_nt: TGCGCCAGCAGCCAACCGGGCGGCAGGAACCAAGAGACCCAGTACTTC
clone_size: NA; v_call: TRBV12-3/TRBV12-4; j_call: TRBJ1-5; d_call: NA; cdr3_aa: CASSFGEQPQHF; cdr3_nt: TGTGCCAGCAGTTTCGGGGAACAGCCCCAGCATTTT
clone_size: NA; v_call: TRBV20-1; j_call: TRBJ2-7; d_call: NA; cdr3_aa: CSARGQQGLAYEQYF; cdr3_nt: TGCAGTGCTAGAGGTCAACAGGGATTGGCCTACGAGCAGTACTTC